This T cell receptor beta chain was profiled in a study of patients and donors after allogeneic stem cell transplantation. This clonotype was found a few times. TCRdb re-analysed the RT-PCR reads in MiXCR, keeping a single row per CDR3 protein. The table includes hundreds of thousands of distinct CDR3 sequences, around 15% detected once. This CDR3 contains 14 residues. Germline V gene lookup returns CDR1 SGHKS and CDR2 YYEKEE (reference sequence). V was shortened by 0 bases and J by 7 bases, with 11 bases between the two germline ends. This chain joins TRBV5-5 and TRBJ1-5; perhaps TRBD1 as D (6 bases). The receptor was derived from a human donor who was either an allogeneic HSCT recipient or a stem cell or donor lymphocyte infusion donor (not recorded which). It is not recorded whose cells these are; they may come from a transplant donor. The material sequenced was blood, either unsorted or a sorted T cell fraction (not recorded which). The CDR3 DNA follows: TGTGCCAGCAGCTTGGGGGCAGGGGTACAGCCCCAGCATTTT. Translation gives CASSLGAGVQPQHF.